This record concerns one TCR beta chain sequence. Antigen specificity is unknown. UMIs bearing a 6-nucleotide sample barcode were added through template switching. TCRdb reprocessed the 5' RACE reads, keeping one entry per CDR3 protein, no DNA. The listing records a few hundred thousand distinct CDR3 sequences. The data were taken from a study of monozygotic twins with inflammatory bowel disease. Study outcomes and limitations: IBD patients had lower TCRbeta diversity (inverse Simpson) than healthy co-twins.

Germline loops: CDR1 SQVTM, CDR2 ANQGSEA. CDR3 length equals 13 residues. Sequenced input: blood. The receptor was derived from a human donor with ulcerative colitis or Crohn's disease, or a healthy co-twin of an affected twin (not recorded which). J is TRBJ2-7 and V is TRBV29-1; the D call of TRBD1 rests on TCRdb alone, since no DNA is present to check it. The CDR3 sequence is CSVEINRGLEQYF.